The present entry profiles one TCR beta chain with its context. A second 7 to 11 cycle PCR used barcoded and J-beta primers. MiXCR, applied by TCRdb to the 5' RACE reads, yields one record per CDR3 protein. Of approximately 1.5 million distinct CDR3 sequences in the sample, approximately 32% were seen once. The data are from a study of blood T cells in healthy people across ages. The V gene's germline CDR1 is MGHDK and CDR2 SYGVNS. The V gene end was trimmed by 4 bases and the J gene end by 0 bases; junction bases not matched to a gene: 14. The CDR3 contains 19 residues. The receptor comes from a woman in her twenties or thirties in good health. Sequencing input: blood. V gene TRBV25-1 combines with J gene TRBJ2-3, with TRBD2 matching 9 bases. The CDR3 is CASSATSGLRVSSTDTQYF. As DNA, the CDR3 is TGTGCCAGCAGTGCGACTAGCGGACTACGGGTTTCTAGCACAGATACGCAGTATTTT.